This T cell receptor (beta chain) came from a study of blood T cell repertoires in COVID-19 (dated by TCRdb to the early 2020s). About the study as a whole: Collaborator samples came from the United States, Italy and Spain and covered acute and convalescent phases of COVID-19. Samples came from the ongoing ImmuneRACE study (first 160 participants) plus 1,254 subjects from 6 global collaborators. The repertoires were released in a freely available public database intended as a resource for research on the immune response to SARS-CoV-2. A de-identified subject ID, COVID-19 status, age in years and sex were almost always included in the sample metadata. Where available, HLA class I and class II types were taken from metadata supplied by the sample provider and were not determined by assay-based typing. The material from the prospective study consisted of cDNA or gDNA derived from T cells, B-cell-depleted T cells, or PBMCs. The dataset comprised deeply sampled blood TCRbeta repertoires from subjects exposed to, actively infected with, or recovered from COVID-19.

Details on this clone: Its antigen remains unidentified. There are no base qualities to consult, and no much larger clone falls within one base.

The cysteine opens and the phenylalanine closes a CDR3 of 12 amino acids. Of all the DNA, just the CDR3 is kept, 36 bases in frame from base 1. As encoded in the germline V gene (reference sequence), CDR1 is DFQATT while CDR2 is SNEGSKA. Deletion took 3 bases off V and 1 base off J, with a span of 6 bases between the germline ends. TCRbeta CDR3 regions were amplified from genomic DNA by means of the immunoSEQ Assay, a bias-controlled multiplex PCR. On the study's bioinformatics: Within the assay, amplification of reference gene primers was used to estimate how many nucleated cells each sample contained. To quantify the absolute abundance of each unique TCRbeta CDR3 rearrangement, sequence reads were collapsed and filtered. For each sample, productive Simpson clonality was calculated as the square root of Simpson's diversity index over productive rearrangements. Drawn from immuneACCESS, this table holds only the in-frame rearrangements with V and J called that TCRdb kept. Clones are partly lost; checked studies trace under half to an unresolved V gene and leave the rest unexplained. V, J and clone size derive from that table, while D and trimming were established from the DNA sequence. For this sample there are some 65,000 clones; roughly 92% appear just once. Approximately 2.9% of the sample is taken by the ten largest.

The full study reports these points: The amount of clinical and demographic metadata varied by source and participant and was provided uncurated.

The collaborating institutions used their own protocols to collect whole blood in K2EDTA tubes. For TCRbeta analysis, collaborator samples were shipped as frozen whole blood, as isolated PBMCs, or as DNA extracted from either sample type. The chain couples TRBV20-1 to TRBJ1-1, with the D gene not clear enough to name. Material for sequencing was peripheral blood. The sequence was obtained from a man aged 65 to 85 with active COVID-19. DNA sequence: TGCAGTGCTAGTATCCAGAACACTGAAGCTTTCTTT. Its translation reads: CSASIQNTEAFF.